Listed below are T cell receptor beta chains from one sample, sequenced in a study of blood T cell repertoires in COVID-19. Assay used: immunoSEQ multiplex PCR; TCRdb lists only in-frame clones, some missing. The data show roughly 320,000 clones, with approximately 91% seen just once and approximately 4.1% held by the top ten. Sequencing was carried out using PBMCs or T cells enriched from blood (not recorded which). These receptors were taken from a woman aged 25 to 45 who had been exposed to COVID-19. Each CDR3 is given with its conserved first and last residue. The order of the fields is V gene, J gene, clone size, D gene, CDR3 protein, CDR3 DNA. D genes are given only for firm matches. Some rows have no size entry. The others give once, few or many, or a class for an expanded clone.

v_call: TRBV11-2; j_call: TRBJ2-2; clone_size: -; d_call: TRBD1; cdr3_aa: CASSWALQGAGTGELFF; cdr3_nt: TGTGCCAGCAGCTGGGCCCTTCAGGGGGCGGGCACCGGGGAGCTGTTTTTT
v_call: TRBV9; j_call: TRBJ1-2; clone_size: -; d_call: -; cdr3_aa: CASSVTAGLNYGYTF; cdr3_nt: TGTGCCAGCAGCGTAACGGCAGGCCTTAACTATGGCTACACCTTC
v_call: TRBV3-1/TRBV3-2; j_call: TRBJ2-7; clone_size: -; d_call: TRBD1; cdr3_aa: CASSQEIGTGFYEQYF; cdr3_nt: TGTGCCAGCAGCCAAGAAATCGGGACAGGGTTCTACGAGCAGTACTTC
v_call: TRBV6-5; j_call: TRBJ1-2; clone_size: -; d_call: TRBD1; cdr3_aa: CASSYQVTGSYGYTF; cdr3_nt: TGTGCCAGCAGTTACCAAGTGACAGGGAGCTATGGCTACACCTTC
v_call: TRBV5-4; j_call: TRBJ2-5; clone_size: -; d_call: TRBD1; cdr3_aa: CASSPETGGETQYF; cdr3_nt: TGTGCCAGCAGTCCCGAGACAGGGGGAGAGACCCAGTACTTC
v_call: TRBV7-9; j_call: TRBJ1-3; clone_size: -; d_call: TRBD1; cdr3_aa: CASSLGTGLGSTIYF; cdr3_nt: TGTGCCAGCAGCTTAGGGACAGGGCTTGGGAGCACCATATATTTT
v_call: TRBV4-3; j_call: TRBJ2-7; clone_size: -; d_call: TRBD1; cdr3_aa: CASSQDWGIRDRAYEQYF; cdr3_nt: TGCGCCAGCAGCCAAGATTGGGGGATCCGGGACAGGGCCTACGAGCAGTACTTC
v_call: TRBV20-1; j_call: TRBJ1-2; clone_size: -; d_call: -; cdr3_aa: CTAGREYGYTF; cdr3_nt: TGCACCGCGGGTCGTGAATATGGCTACACCTTC
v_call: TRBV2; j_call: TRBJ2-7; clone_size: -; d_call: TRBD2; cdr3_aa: CASSLAGGDEQYF; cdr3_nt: TGTGCCAGCAGTCTAGCGGGGGGGGACGAGCAGTACTTC
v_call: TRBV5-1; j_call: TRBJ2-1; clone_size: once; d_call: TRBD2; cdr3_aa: CASSSPGTSFFKSYNEQFF; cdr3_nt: TGCGCCAGCAGCTCGCCCGGGACTAGCTTTTTCAAATCCTACAATGAGCAGTTCTTC
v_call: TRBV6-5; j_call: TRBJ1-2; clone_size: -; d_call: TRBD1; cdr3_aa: CASSQGARGYGYTF; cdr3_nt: TGTGCCAGCAGTCAGGGGGCGCGAGGCTATGGCTACACCTTC